Listed here is a single TCR beta chain. These data come from a study of cytomegalovirus exposure and HLA in healthy donors. The repertoire was sequenced with immunoSEQ multiplex PCR; TCRdb's copy has only in-frame clones and lacks some. The sample yields 130,000 or so clones, 70% to 90% seen once. Germline CDR1 and CDR2: LNHDA and SQIVND (reference sequence). The CDR3 loop spans 14 amino acids. V shed 3 bases and J shed 10 bases, with 19 bases lying between them. The chain uses TRBV19 and TRBJ2-7; D remains ambiguous. The source of this sequence is a woman between 18 and 30 years old in good health and CMV-seronegative. The source material was PBMCs. The CDR3 bases are TGTGCCAGTAGTATCGGTGGCAGCCTCGGAGATCAGTACTTC. This codes for CASSIGGSLGDQYF.